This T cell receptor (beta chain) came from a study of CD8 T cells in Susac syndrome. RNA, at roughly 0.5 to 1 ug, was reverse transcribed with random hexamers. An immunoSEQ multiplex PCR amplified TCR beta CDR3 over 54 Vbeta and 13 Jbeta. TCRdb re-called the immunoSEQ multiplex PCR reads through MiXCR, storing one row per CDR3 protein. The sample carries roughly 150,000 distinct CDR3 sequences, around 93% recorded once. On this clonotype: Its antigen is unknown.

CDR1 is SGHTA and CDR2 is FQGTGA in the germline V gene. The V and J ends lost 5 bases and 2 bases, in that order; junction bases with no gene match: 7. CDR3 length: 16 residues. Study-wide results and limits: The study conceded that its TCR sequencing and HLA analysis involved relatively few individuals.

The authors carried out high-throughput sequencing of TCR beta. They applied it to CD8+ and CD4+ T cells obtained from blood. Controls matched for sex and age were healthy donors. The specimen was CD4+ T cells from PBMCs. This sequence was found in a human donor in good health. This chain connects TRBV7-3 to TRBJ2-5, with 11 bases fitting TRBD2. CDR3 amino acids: CASSPGLAGSQETQYF. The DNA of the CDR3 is TGTGCCAGCAGCCCCGGACTAGCGGGCTCTCAAGAGACCCAGTACTTC.